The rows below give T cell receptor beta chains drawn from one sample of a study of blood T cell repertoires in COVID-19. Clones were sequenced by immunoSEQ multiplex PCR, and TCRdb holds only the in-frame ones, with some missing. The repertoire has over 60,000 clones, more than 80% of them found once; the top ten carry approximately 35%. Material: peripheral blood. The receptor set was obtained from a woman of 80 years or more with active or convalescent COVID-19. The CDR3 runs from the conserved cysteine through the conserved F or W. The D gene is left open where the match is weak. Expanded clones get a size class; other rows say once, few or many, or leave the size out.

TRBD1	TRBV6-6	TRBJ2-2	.	TGTGCCAGCAGTTACACGGACAGGGAGTCTGGGGAGCTGTTTTTT	CASSYTDRESGELFF
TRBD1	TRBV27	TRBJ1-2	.	TGTGCCAGCAGTTTCCGAGGGGGCGAGGGTGGCTACACCTTC	CASSFRGGEGGYTF
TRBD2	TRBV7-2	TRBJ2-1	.	TGTGCCAGCAGCTTCGGGGGGGCCAATAATGAGCAGTTCTTC	CASSFGGANNEQFF
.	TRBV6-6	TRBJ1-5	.	TGTGCCAGCAGTTACGCTCGGGATCAGCCCCAGCATTTT	CASSYARDQPQHF
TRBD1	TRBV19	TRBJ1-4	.	TGTGCCAGTAAGATCCGTACAGGGGTTGAAAAACTGTTTTTT	CASKIRTGVEKLFF
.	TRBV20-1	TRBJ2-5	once	TGCAGTGCTGCCCTAACCCAGTACTTC	CSAALTQYF
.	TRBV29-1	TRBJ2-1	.	TGCAGCGTTGTTGCGGCGGGGCTGTACAATGAGCAGTTCTTC	CSVVAAGLYNEQFF
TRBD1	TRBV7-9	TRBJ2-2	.	TGTGCCAGCATCGGGACAGGGATCACCGGGGAGCTGTTTTTT	CASIGTGITGELFF
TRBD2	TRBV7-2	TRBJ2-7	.	TGTGCCAGCAGCCTTGGGACTAGCGTACAGGGCTACGAGCAGTACTTC	CASSLGTSVQGYEQYF
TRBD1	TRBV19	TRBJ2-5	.	TGTGCCAGTACCGCAGGGACAGGGAACCAAGAGACCCAGTACTTC	CASTAGTGNQETQYF
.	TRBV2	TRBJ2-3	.	TGTGCCAGCTCACCTCTTGGCGGGTCTAGCACAGATACGCAGTATTTT	CASSPLGGSSTDTQYF
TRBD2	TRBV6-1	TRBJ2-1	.	TGTGCCAGCAGTGAATGGCGGGGGGGGGATGAGCAGTTCTTC	CASSEWRGGDEQFF
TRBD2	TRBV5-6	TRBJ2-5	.	TGTGCCAGCAGATGGCTAGCGGGGGCTTTAGAGACCCAGTACTTC	CASRWLAGALETQYF
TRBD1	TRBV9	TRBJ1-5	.	TGTGCCAGCAGCGCCTCGACAGGGTTCCAGCCCCAGCATTTT	CASSASTGFQPQHF
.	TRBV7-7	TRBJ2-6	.	TGTGCCAGCAGCTTAGGTCCAGGCGTATACTCTGGGGCCAACGTCCTGACTTTC	CASSLGPGVYSGANVLTF
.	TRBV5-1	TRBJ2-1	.	TGCGCCAGCAGCTTGGGAGGGGGAGCACCCAATGAGCAGTTCTTC	CASSLGGGAPNEQFF
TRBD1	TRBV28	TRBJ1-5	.	TGTGCCAGTAGGCGGACAGGGGAAAATCAGCCCCAGCATTTT	CASRRTGENQPQHF
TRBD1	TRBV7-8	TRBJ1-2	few	TGTGCCAGCAGATCTAACACAGGGGGCTATGGCTACACCTTC	CASRSNTGGYGYTF
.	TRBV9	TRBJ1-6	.	TGTGCCAGCGCTCGGGTGGGGGGAAATTCACCCCTCCACTTT	CASARVGGNSPLHF
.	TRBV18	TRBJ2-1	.	TGTGCCAGCTCCCCCGGACAGAACTACAATGAGCAGTTCTTC	CASSPGQNYNEQFF
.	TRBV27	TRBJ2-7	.	TGTGCCAGCAATATCTACGGGACACCATACGAGCAGTACTTC	CASNIYGTPYEQYF
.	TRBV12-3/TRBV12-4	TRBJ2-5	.	TGTGCCAGCAGTTTAATCCTACGGGAGACCCAGTACTTC	CASSLILRETQYF
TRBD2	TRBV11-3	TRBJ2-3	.	TGTGCCAGCAGCCGGAGACTAGCGGGGGACACAGATACGCAGTATTTT	CASSRRLAGDTDTQYF
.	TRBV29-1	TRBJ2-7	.	TGCAGCGTAAGTGTATCCGGTGCCTACGAGCAGTACTTC	CSVSVSGAYEQYF
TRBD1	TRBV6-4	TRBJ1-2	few	TGTGCCAGCAGTGAGGGACAGGGGGCGCTTGGCTACACCTTC	CASSEGQGALGYTF
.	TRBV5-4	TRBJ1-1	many	TGTGCCAGCAGCTTCCAGGGGATTGAAGCTTTCTTT	CASSFQGIEAFF
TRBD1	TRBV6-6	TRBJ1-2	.	TGTGCCAGCAGTCGCTCCGGGACAGGGCGATCTAACTATGGCTACACCTTC	CASSRSGTGRSNYGYTF
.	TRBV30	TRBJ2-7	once	TGTGCCTGGAGTGATGGAGATGTCTACGAGCAGTACTTC	CAWSDGDVYEQYF
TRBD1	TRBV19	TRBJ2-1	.	TGTGCCAGTAAGCTTGACAGGGATAGTTACAATGAGCAGTTCTTC	CASKLDRDSYNEQFF
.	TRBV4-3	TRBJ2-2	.	TGCGCCAGCAGCCATGTGGGGGCGGTGAACACCGGGGAGCTGTTTTTT	CASSHVGAVNTGELFF
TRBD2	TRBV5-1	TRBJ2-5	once	TGCGCCAGCAGCTTGGGACTAGCGGGGGTAGGCCAAGAGACCCAGTACTTC	CASSLGLAGVGQETQYF
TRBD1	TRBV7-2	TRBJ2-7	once	TGTGCCAGCAGCTTAAACAGGGGCTACGAGCAGTACTTC	CASSLNRGYEQYF
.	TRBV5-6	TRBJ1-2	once	TGTGCCAGCAGCGAATCAGGGAATAGCTATGGCTACACCTTC	CASSESGNSYGYTF
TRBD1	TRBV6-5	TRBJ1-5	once	TGTGCCAGCAAGTCGACAGGGGGTCTTCAGCCCCAGCATTTT	CASKSTGGLQPQHF
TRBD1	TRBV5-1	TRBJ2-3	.	TGCGCCAGCAGCTTATCCGGGACAGCTAGCACAGATACGCAGTATTTT	CASSLSGTASTDTQYF
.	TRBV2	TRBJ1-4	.	TGTGCCAGCAGTGAGGGATTAAAGGGGATTTTT	CASSEGLKGIF
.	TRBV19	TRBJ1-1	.	TGTGCCAGTAGTATCCCCCCATACACTGAAGCTTTCTTT	CASSIPPYTEAFF
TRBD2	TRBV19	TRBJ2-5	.	TGTGCCAGTAGTTCCAGCGGGGGGTACCAAGAGACCCAGTACTTC	CASSSSGGYQETQYF
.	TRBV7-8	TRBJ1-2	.	TGTGCCAGCAGCCGACAGGAACGGGGCTACACCTTC	CASSRQERGYTF
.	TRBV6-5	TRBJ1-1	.	TGTGCCAGCAGTTACCAAGGTAGGGGGGGAACTGAAGCTTTCTTT	CASSYQGRGGTEAFF
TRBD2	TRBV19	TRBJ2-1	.	TGTGCCAGTTCGCAACTCGGACTAGCGGGGGGCTACAATGAGCAGTTCTTC	CASSQLGLAGGYNEQFF
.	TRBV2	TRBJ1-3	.	TGTGCCAGCAGTGCAGGATGGGTGATTTCTGGAAACACCATATATTTT	CASSAGWVISGNTIYF
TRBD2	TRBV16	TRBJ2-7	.	TGTGCCAGCAGCCCCAAGTTAACGGGGGGTCCGTCCTACGAGCAGTACTTC	CASSPKLTGGPSYEQYF
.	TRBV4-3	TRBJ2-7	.	TGCGCCAGCAGCCAAGAGGCAACCCCGACAGGAGTGGTCCCCTACGAGCAGTACTTC	CASSQEATPTGVVPYEQYF
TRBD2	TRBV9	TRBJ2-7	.	TGTGCCAGCAGCCCGGGACTAGCGGAGTCCTACGAGCAGTACTTC	CASSPGLAESYEQYF
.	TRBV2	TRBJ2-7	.	TGTGCCAGCAGGAGAAACAGGGACGAGCAGTACTTC	CASRRNRDEQYF
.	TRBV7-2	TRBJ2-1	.	TGTGCCAGCAGCTTAGCGGGCAGAGACAATGAGCAGTTCTTC	CASSLAGRDNEQFF
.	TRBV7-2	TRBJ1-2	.	TGTGCCAGCAGCCCTTCAGGGCTGTATGGCTACACCTTC	CASSPSGLYGYTF
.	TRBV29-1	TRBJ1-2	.	TGCAGCGGGGACACGGATAACACTGGCTACACCTTC	CSGDTDNTGYTF
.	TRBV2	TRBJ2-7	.	TGTGCCAGCAGAGCCTCGGGTGAGCAGTACTTC	CASRASGEQYF
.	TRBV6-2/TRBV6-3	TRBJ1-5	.	TGTGCCAGCAGCCCCAGGGATCAGCCCCAGCATTTT	CASSPRDQPQHF
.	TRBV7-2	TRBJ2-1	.	TGTGCCAGCACCCCGAGTGGTGTCTATGAGCAGTTCTTC	CASTPSGVYEQFF
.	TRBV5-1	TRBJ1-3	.	TGCGCCAGCAGCTCCGACCCGGGGTCTGGAAACACCATATATTTT	CASSSDPGSGNTIYF